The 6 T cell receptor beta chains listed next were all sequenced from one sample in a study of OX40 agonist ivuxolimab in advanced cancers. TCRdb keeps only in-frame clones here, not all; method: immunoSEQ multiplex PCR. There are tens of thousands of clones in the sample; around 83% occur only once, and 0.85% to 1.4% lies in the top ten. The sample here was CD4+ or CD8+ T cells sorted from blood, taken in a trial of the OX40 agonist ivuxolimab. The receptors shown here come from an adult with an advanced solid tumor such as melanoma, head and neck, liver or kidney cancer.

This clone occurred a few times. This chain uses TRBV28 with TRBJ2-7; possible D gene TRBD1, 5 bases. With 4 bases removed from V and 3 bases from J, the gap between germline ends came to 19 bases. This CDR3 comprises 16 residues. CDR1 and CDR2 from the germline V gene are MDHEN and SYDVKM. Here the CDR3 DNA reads TGTGCCAGCAGTTCCAGACAGTCACCCAAAATCTACGAGCAGTACTTC. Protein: CASSSRQSPKIYEQYF.

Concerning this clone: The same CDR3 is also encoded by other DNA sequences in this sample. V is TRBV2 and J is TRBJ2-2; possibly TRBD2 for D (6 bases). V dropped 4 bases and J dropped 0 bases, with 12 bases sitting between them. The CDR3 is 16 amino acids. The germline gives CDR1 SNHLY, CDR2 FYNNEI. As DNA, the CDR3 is TGTGCCAGCAGTGTTGCCGGGACTTCGAACACCGGGGAGCTGTTTTTT. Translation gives CASSVAGTSNTGELFF.

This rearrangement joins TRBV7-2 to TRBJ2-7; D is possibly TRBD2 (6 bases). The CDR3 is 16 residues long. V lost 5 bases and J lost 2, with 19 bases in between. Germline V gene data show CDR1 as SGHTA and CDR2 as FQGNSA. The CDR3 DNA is TGTGCCAGCAGCCCCGTTGGACAAGGAGGGACCTACGAGCAGTACTTC. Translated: CASSPVGQGGTYEQYF.

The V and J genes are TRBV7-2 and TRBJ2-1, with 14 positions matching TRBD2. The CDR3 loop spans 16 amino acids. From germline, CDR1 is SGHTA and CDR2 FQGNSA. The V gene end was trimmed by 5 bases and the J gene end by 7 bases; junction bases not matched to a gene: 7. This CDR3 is CASSSPGTSGRNEQFF. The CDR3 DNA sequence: TGTGCCAGCAGCAGTCCCGGGACTAGCGGGAGAAATGAGCAGTTCTTC.

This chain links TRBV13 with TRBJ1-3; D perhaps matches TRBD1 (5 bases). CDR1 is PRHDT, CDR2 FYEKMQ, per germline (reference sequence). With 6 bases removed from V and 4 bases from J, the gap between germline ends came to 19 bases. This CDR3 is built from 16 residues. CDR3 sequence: CASRRGAQGLGNTIYF. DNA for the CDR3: TGTGCCAGCAGAAGAGGGGCGCAAGGTTTAGGAAACACCATATATTTT.

CDR3 in DNA: TGTGCCAGCGTTGGGGATCAAGAGACCCAGTACTTC. Protein: CASVGDQETQYF. The chain employs TRBV28 and TRBJ2-5; D gene unclear. CDR3 length equals 12 residues. Between the trimmed V and J ends, which lost 8 bases and 2 bases, there was a span of 9 bases. The germline gives CDR1 MDHEN, CDR2 SYDVKM.